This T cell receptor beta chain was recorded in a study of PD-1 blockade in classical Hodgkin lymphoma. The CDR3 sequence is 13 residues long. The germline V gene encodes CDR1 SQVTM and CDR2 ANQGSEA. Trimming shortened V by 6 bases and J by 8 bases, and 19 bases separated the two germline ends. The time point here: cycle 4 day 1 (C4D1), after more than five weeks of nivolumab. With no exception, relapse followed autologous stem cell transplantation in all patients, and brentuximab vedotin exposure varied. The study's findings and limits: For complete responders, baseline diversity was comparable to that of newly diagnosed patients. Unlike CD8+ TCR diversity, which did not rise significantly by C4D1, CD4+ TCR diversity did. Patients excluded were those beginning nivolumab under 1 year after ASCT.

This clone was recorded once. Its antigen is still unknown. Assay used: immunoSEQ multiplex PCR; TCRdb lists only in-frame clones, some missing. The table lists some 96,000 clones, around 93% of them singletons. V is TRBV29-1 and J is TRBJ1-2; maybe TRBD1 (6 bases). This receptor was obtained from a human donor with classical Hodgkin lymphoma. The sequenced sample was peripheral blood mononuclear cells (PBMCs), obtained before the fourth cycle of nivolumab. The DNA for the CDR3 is TGCAGCGTCAGTATCCAGGGGATAGGAGGCTACACCTTC. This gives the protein CSVSIQGIGGYTF.